What follows is one T cell receptor beta chain and its context. This specimen comes from a study of CD8 T cells in Susac syndrome. Sequencing of TCR beta drew on CD8+ and CD4+ T cells from blood. The CD8+ and CD4+ T cells were negatively isolated, with the TEMRA cells enriched by FACS. This CDR3 spans 14 amino acids. V lost 4 bases to trimming and J lost 4 bases, with 11 bases between them. From germline, CDR1 is LGHDT and CDR2 YNNKEL (reference sequence). RNA amounts of about 0.5 to 1 ug underwent reverse transcription with random hexamers. Coverage of TCR beta CDR3 amplification by immunoSEQ multiplex PCR extended to 54 Vbeta and 13 Jbeta. Via MiXCR, TCRdb re-called the immunoSEQ multiplex PCR reads, giving one row per CDR3 protein. The sample has some 300,000 distinct CDR3 sequences, about nine tenths seen once.

The chain joins TRBV3-1 to TRBJ2-1; tentatively, D is TRBD1 (7 bases). Sequencing input: CD8+ T cells from PBMCs. This TCR derives from a human donor with multiple sclerosis. CDR3 coding DNA: TGTGCCAGCAGCCCGACAGGGACTTACAATGAGCAGTTCTTC. Translation gives CASSPTGTYNEQFF.